The rows below give T cell receptor beta chains drawn from one sample of a study of blood T cell repertoires in COVID-19. Produced via immunoSEQ multiplex PCR; TCRdb's table is partial and in-frame only. Altogether tens of thousands of clones are present, approximately 80% being singletons, with the ten largest covering roughly a fifth. Material: peripheral blood. The receptors shown here come from a man older than 75 with active or convalescent COVID-19. The CDR3 runs from the conserved cysteine through the conserved F or W. A D gene is named only where the DNA matches it firmly. Clone sizes are given selectively: once, few, many, or a class where the clone is expanded.

>NA|TRBJ1-3|TRBV7-2|NA
CASSYDRRSGNTIYF
TGTGCCAGCAGCTACGACAGACGCTCTGGAAACACCATATATTTT
>once|TRBJ1-4|TRBV6-5|NA
CASSYSGSREKLFF
TGTGCCAGCAGTTACTCAGGTTCTAGAGAAAAACTGTTTTTT
>NA|TRBJ1-2|TRBV28|NA
CASSLLGGRGYTF
TGTGCCAGCAGTTTATTGGGGGGTCGGGGCTACACCTTC
>NA|TRBJ2-1|TRBV9|TRBD2
CASSVEASGGNEQFF
TGTGCCAGCAGCGTAGAGGCTAGCGGAGGGAATGAGCAGTTCTTC
>NA|TRBJ2-3|TRBV7-3|TRBD2
CASSSRTSGGMDTQYF
TGTGCCAGCAGCTCCAGGACTAGCGGGGGGATGGATACGCAGTATTTT
>NA|TRBJ1-3|TRBV19|NA
CASVQRRGIGNTIYF
TGTGCCAGCGTCCAGAGGCGAGGTATTGGAAACACCATATATTTT
>NA|TRBJ2-1|TRBV7-2|TRBD2
CASSPQPGASGRHEQFF
TGTGCCAGCAGCCCACAGCCTGGGGCTAGCGGGAGACATGAGCAGTTCTTC
>NA|TRBJ2-1|TRBV10-1|NA
CASSVSQDITKQFF
TGCGCCAGCAGTGTTTCCCAGGACATAACCAAGCAGTTCTTC
>NA|TRBJ1-2|TRBV7-2|NA
CASSLGRGAYGYTF
TGTGCCAGCAGCTTGGGCAGGGGAGCCTATGGCTACACCTTC
>NA|TRBJ1-4|TRBV5-1|NA
CASSLDSLGNEKLFF
TGCGCCAGCAGCCTAGACAGTTTAGGTAATGAAAAACTGTTTTTT
>NA|TRBJ1-4|TRBV18|NA
CASSPGISDEKLFF
TGTGCCAGCTCACCCGGTATTTCGGATGAAAAACTGTTTTTT
>NA|TRBJ1-1|TRBV10-3|NA
CAISEKWETEAFF
TGTGCCATCAGTGAAAAATGGGAGACTGAAGCTTTCTTT
>NA|TRBJ1-1|TRBV3-1/TRBV3-2|TRBD1
CASSGQGFRTEAFF
TGTGCCAGCAGCGGACAGGGGTTTCGGACTGAAGCTTTCTTT
>NA|TRBJ1-2|TRBV28|NA
CASSGGYGYTF
TGTGCCAGCAGCGGAGGCTATGGCTACACCTTC
>NA|TRBJ1-1|TRBV7-9|NA
CASSSTPMNTEAFF
TGTGCCAGCAGCTCGACACCCATGAACACTGAAGCTTTCTTT
>NA|TRBJ2-7|TRBV6-1|TRBD2
CASSERTSGSFYEQYF
TGTGCCAGCAGTGAGCGGACTAGCGGGAGTTTCTACGAGCAGTACTTC
>NA|TRBJ1-2|TRBV7-8|NA
CASSLGGHTYGYTF
TGTGCCAGCAGCTTAGGGGGACATACCTATGGCTACACCTTC
>few|TRBJ2-2|TRBV28|TRBD2
CASSFNRGLAGVTGELFF
TGTGCCAGCAGTTTTAACAGGGGACTAGCGGGAGTCACCGGGGAGCTGTTTTTT
>NA|TRBJ2-7|TRBV10-3|NA
CAISDLYEQYF
TGTGCCATCAGTGACCTCTACGAGCAGTACTTC
>NA|TRBJ1-5|TRBV4-2|NA
CASSGNRDLDSNQPQHF
TGTGCCAGCAGCGGAAACCGGGACTTAGATAGCAATCAGCCCCAGCATTTT
>NA|TRBJ2-7|TRBV19|TRBD1
CASTPGQGAYEQYF
TGTGCCAGTACCCCAGGACAGGGGGCCTACGAGCAGTACTTC
>NA|TRBJ1-4|TRBV29-1|TRBD1
CSVHLGTGEKLFF
TGCAGCGTTCACCTAGGGACAGGGGAAAAACTGTTTTTT
>NA|TRBJ1-2|TRBV10-3|TRBD1
CAIRTGGAGYYGYTF
TGTGCCATCAGGACAGGGGGCGCAGGGTACTATGGCTACACCTTC
>NA|TRBJ1-1|TRBV5-1|TRBD1
CASRSGQGKGNTEAFF
TGCGCCAGCAGGTCCGGACAGGGAAAGGGGAACACTGAAGCTTTCTTT
>once|TRBJ2-7|TRBV7-2|NA
CASSSSGTHTYEQYF
TGTGCCAGCAGTTCATCCGGGACTCACACCTACGAGCAGTACTTC
>medium-sized|TRBJ2-7|TRBV5-1|NA
CASSLDPGYPEQYF
TGCGCCAGCAGCTTAGATCCAGGTTACCCCGAGCAGTACTTC
>NA|TRBJ2-7|TRBV6-5|NA
CASSYSTRGGSYEQYF
TGTGCCAGCAGTTACTCGACGAGGGGGGGCTCCTACGAGCAGTACTTC
>NA|TRBJ2-2|TRBV27|NA
CASRGQGVVSTGELFF
TGTGCCAGCAGGGGGCAGGGTGTTGTTTCGACCGGGGAGCTGTTTTTT
>NA|TRBJ2-7|TRBV7-9|NA
CASSPRWGPYEQYF
TGTGCCAGCAGCCCCAGGTGGGGCCCCTACGAGCAGTACTTC
>NA|TRBJ2-3|TRBV27|NA
CASSLAGVSTDTQYF
TGTGCCAGCAGTTTAGCCGGGGTTAGCACAGATACGCAGTATTTT
>NA|TRBJ1-3|TRBV4-1|NA
CASSQIKGTPSGNTIYF
TGCGCCAGCAGCCAAATAAAGGGGACTCCCTCTGGAAACACCATATATTTT
>NA|TRBJ2-6|TRBV5-8|NA
CASSPRVSGANVLTF
TGTGCCAGCAGCCCTCGGGTCTCTGGGGCCAACGTCCTGACTTTC
>NA|TRBJ2-1|TRBV4-3|TRBD2
CASSLSSGGASMQFF
TGCGCCAGCAGCCTATCTAGCGGGGGGGCCAGTATGCAGTTCTTC
>NA|TRBJ2-1|TRBV4-1|TRBD2
CASSQGPSALAGTDNEQFF
TGCGCCAGCAGCCAGGGACCCTCGGCGCTAGCGGGGACAGACAATGAGCAGTTCTTC
>NA|TRBJ2-1|TRBV5-1|NA
CASRRLASTDEQFF
TGCGCCAGCCGCCGGCTAGCGTCTACCGATGAGCAGTTCTTC
>NA|TRBJ2-1|TRBV30|NA
CAWSGAPSSYNEQFF
TGTGCCTGGAGTGGGGCGCCGAGCTCCTACAATGAGCAGTTCTTC
>NA|TRBJ2-7|TRBV19|NA
CASSKEAGLMSYEQYF
TGTGCCAGTAGTAAGGAGGCGGGACTTATGTCCTACGAGCAGTACTTC
>NA|TRBJ2-5|TRBV9|TRBD2
CASSFLSGGARETQYF
TGTGCCAGCAGCTTTTTGAGCGGGGGGGCGCGAGAGACCCAGTACTTC
>NA|TRBJ2-1|TRBV7-9|TRBD2
CASSLAGTSNEQFF
TGTGCCAGCAGTTTGGCGGGGACTAGCAATGAGCAGTTCTTC
>NA|TRBJ1-1|TRBV2|TRBD1
CASSERTGEVEAFF
TGTGCCAGCAGTGAACGGACAGGCGAGGTCGAAGCTTTCTTT
>NA|TRBJ2-7|TRBV29-1|TRBD1
CSAEDRIREQYF
TGCAGCGCCGAGGACAGGATTCGCGAGCAGTACTTC
>NA|TRBJ2-7|TRBV25-1|NA
CASSELSTYEQYF
TGTGCCAGCAGTGAATTATCTACCTACGAGCAGTACTTC
>NA|TRBJ2-1|TRBV4-1|NA
CASSTQGSGHNEQFF
TGCGCCAGCAGCACACAGGGTTCAGGCCACAATGAGCAGTTCTTC
>NA|TRBJ2-4|TRBV7-2|TRBD1
CASSAQGPLAKNIQYF
TGTGCCAGCAGCGCACAGGGGCCCTTAGCCAAAAACATTCAGTACTTC
>NA|TRBJ2-7|TRBV27|TRBD1
CASSFGTAYEQYF
TGTGCCAGCAGTTTCGGGACAGCCTACGAGCAGTACTTC
>NA|TRBJ1-2|TRBV15|NA
CATSREQGHGYTF
TGTGCCACCAGCAGAGAACAGGGTCATGGCTACACCTTC
>NA|TRBJ2-3|TRBV9|TRBD1
CASSVEGTTGTGDTQYF
TGTGCCAGCAGCGTAGAGGGGACGACAGGGACCGGGGATACGCAGTATTTT
>NA|TRBJ2-7|TRBV28|NA
CASSRFPGSSYEQYF
TGTGCCAGCAGTCGTTTTCCGGGGAGCTCCTACGAGCAGTACTTC
>NA|TRBJ1-1|TRBV5-4|NA
CASSPAGNTEAFF
TGTGCCAGCAGCCCGGCGGGGAACACTGAAGCTTTCTTT
>NA|TRBJ2-7|TRBV15|TRBD1
CATSRATGTLWEQYF
TGTGCCACCAGCAGAGCGACAGGGACCCTATGGGAGCAGTACTTC
>NA|TRBJ1-2|TRBV7-9|NA
CASSLSSAAVGGYTF
TGTGCCAGCAGCTTATCGAGTGCGGCAGTTGGTGGCTACACCTTC
>NA|TRBJ1-1|TRBV6-5|TRBD1
CASKSGTGGTEAFF
TGTGCCAGCAAGTCAGGGACAGGGGGCACTGAAGCTTTCTTT
>NA|TRBJ2-3|TRBV7-9|TRBD2
CASSFLAGGTDTQYF
TGTGCCAGCAGCTTCCTAGCGGGGGGCACAGATACGCAGTATTTT